Listed here are 5 T cell receptor beta chains from one sample, sequenced in a study of CD8+ T cells in alopecia areata. Extracted RNA was reverse transcribed into cDNA, the sequencing template. The method was immunoSEQ multiplex PCR; TCRdb's version includes in-frame clones alone and lacks a portion of them. The top ten hold around a quarter of the sample, which has some 51,000 clones, 95% to 97% seen once. Sequencing was performed on CD8+ T cells sorted from blood, taken at week 0. These receptors were obtained from a human donor with alopecia areata.

This clone showed up just once. As DNA, the CDR3 is TGCAGCGTTGAAACACCCCAGGTAGAGACCCAGTACTTC. It yields the protein CSVETPQVETQYF. V and J are TRBV29-1 and TRBJ2-5; no clear D gene. The CDR3 has 13 residues. Trimming shortened V by 2 bases and J by 4 bases, and 11 bases separated the two germline ends. The germline V gene encodes CDR1 SQVTM and CDR2 ANQGSEA.

The rearrangement joins TRBV11-2 to TRBJ2-7; TRBD2 is a possible D gene (5 bases). CDR1 SGHAT and CDR2 FQNNGV come from the germline V gene. This CDR3 comprises 14 residues. V was trimmed by 3 bases and J by 0 bases, leaving 9 bases between them. CDR3 coding DNA: TGTGCCAGCAGCTTTGTTGGGAGCTCCTACGAGCAGTACTTC. Translated, it gives CASSFVGSSYEQYF.

The J gene is TRBJ1-5, the V gene TRBV4-1, with 11 bases aligning to TRBD1. With V trimmed by 4 bases and J by 3 bases, 8 bases remained unmatched. The CDR3 has 17 amino acids. The germline V gene encodes CDR1 MGHRA and CDR2 YSYEKL. The CDR3 coding sequence is TGCGCCAGCAGCCGCGGACAGGGGGCGCATCCCAATCAGCCCCAGCATTTT. It specifies CASSRGQGAHPNQPQHF.

The chain recombines TRBV2 with TRBJ2-3, with 8 positions matching TRBD1. Germline V gene sequence: CDR1 SNHLY, CDR2 FYNNEI. This CDR3 is 15 amino acids long. With 8 bases clipped from V and 2 bases from J, the junction kept 9 bases outside the gene matches. Written as DNA, the CDR3 is TGTGCCAGCGGGGGTAAGGACAGGGCCACAGATACGCAGTATTTT. Its protein product is CASGGKDRATDTQYF.

This clone appeared a single time. The chain joins TRBV4-2 to TRBJ2-5; D gene uncertain. Germline loops: CDR1 LGHNA, CDR2 YNFKEQ. V was shortened by 0 bases and J by 0 bases, with 8 bases between the two germline ends. This CDR3 is built from 15 residues. The chain's CDR3 is CASSQDPRDQETQYF. CDR3 bases: TGTGCCAGCAGCCAAGATCCCCGGGACCAAGAGACCCAGTACTTC.